The 21 T cell receptor beta chains below all came from one sample that was sequenced in a study of blood T cell repertoires in COVID-19 (dated by TCRdb to 2018 to 2020). Libraries were constructed by the immunoSEQ multiplex PCR assay. TCRdb took this table from immuneACCESS and kept in-frame rearrangements with V and J called. Such tables lack part of the clones; where checked against another copy, unresolved V genes explain under half of the gap, and the rest is unexplained. In this sample the table shows tens of thousands of clones, around four fifths of which occur a single time. The leading ten clones occupy about a third of the sample. The source material was peripheral blood. Every receptor here comes from a man of 80 years or more with acute or convalescent COVID-19.

V and J are TRBV15 and TRBJ2-5; TRBD2 agrees at 9 bases. Germline V gene sequence: CDR1 LNHNV, CDR2 YYDKDF (reference sequence). J gave up 5 bases and V 4 bases, and 11 bases lay outside the gene matches. The CDR3 consists of 16 residues. Here the CDR3 DNA reads TGTGCCACCAGCATCCTTCGAGCGGGGGGCGATGAGACCCAGTACTTC. Protein: CATSILRAGGDETQYF.

This chain links TRBV6-2 or TRBV6-3 with TRBJ2-3; TRBD2 aligns across 8 bases. The CDR3 runs 14 residues. CDR1 and CDR2 from the germline V gene are MNHEY and SVGEGT. The ends lost 6 bases at V and 4 bases at J; junction bases unmatched: 6. The CDR3 loop reads CASSPGGEADTQYF. CDR3 nucleotides: TGTGCCAGCAGCCCGGGGGGGGAGGCAGATACGCAGTATTTT.

This chain uses TRBV2 with TRBJ1-1, with TRBD1 matching over 7 bases. Germline CDR1 and CDR2: SNHLY and FYNNEI. This CDR3 is built from 13 residues. The V segment lost 8 bases and the J segment 0 bases; nucleotides outside the gene matches: 3. The CDR3 here is CASLGGMNTEAFF. Written as DNA, the CDR3 is TGTGCCAGCTTAGGGGGCATGAACACTGAAGCTTTCTTT.

The chain couples TRBV2 to TRBJ2-7; tentatively, D is TRBD2 (7 bases). The V gene lost 0 bases and the J gene lost 0 bases, with 12 bases spanning the gap. The CDR3 sequence is 16 residues long. Germline CDR1 is SNHLY and CDR2 is FYNNEI. CDR3 in amino acids: CASSEARGGSSYEQYF. The DNA of the CDR3 is TGTGCCAGCAGTGAAGCGAGGGGGGGGAGCTCCTACGAGCAGTACTTC.

This chain links TRBV19 with TRBJ1-3, with D unclear. Trimming stripped 6 bases from V and 0 bases from J, with 12 bases between. The V gene's germline CDR1 is LNHDA and CDR2 SQIVND (reference sequence). CDR3 size: 15 residues. The CDR3 spells CASSFSASSGNTIYF. CDR3 nucleotide sequence: TGTGCCAGTAGCTTTTCCGCTAGCTCTGGAAACACCATATATTTT. The variable domain in full, with the rest retrieved from reference TRBV19 and TRBJ1-3, is DGGITQSPKYLFRKEGQNVTLSCEQNLNHDAMYWYRQDPGQGLRLIYYSQIVNDFQKGDIAEGYSVSREKKESFPLTVTSAQKNPTAFYLCASSFSASSGNTIYFGEGSWLTVV.

This chain links TRBV24-1 with TRBJ2-3, with no clear D. Germline V CDR1 and CDR2: KGHDR, SFDVKD. The CDR3 is 13 amino acids. V lost 2 bases, J lost 6 bases, and 8 bases lay in between. CDR3 DNA: TGTGCCACCAGTGATTCTTCCGGGGATACGCAGTATTTT. This encodes CATSDSSGDTQYF.

Here the CDR3 reads CASSLEVGAGTGELFF. CDR3 nucleotide sequence: TGCGCCAGCAGCTTGGAGGTGGGAGCTGGAACCGGGGAGCTGTTTTTT. The chain joins TRBV5-1 to TRBJ2-2; D is possibly TRBD2 (5 bases). The ends were cut back, 0 bases at V and 5 bases at J, with 14 bases in the middle. CDR3 size: 16 residues. Germline V gene data show CDR1 as SGHRS and CDR2 as YFSETQ.

This clone was observed a single time. The chain recombines TRBV18 with TRBJ2-5; 8 nucleotides line up with TRBD1. The CDR3 is 18 residues long. Unmatched junction bases numbered 16, after V lost 3 bases and J lost 4 bases. Per germline, CDR1 KGHSH and CDR2 LQKENI. The CDR3 loop reads CASSPGFIGQGRPETQYF. CDR3 DNA sequence: TGTGCCAGCTCACCGGGGTTCATAGGACAGGGACGTCCAGAGACCCAGTACTTC.

CDR3 sequence: CASSEALAGGSDTQYF. The CDR3 DNA reads TGTGCCAGCAGTGAAGCCTTAGCGGGGGGTTCAGATACGCAGTATTTT. The chain is built from TRBV6-1 and TRBJ2-3, with TRBD2 matching 10 bases. Germline V gene data show CDR1 as MNHNS and CDR2 as SASEGT. V trimming: 0 bases; J trimming: 4 bases; junction bases outside the gene matches: 4. The CDR3 is 16 residues long.

This clone is a singleton in its sample. The chain recombines TRBV11-2 with TRBJ2-5; 13 nucleotides match TRBD2. CDR3 length: 16 residues. Germline V gene sequence: CDR1 SGHAT, CDR2 FQNNGV. Trimming cost V 5 bases and J 5 bases; bases outside gene matches: 8. The CDR3 protein is CASSQGLAGSEETQYF. The DNA for the CDR3 is TGTGCCAGCAGCCAGGGACTAGCGGGGAGTGAGGAGACCCAGTACTTC. The full variable domain, with the rest looked up from reference TRBV11-2 and TRBJ2-5, is EAGVAQSPRYKIIEKRQSVAFWCNPISGHATLYWYQQILGQGPKLLIQFQNNGVVDDSQLPKDRFSAERLKGVDSTLKIQPAKLEDSAVYLCASSQGLAGSEETQYFGPGTRLLVL.

The genes are TRBV4-1 and TRBJ1-2; TRBD1 might be the D (6 bases). Per the germline V gene, CDR1 is MGHRA and CDR2 is YSYEKL. Trimming shortened V by 1 base and J by 5 bases, and 14 bases separated the two germline ends. CDR3 length: 15 residues. CDR3 coding DNA: TGCGCCAGCAGCCAAGCGGGGGGAGGGGGGTATGGCTACACCTTC. Translation: CASSQAGGGGYGYTF.

J is TRBJ1-2 and V is TRBV5-1, with a weak D call TRBD1 (5 bases). The length of the CDR3 is 12 residues. Germline CDR1 is SGHRS and CDR2 is YFSETQ. With 4 bases removed from V and 2 bases from J, the gap between germline ends came to 6 bases. Here the CDR3 DNA reads TGCGCCAGCAGCCGGGGGAACTATGGCTACACCTTC. It encodes CASSRGNYGYTF.

The CDR3 coding sequence is TGTGCCAGCGGACCGGGACTAGCGTTATACGAGCAGTACTTC. Encoded protein: CASGPGLALYEQYF. V is TRBV6-5 and J is TRBJ2-7; 10 nucleotides match TRBD2. Germline CDR1 and CDR2: MNHEY and SVGAGI. Trimming cost V 8 bases and J 4 bases; bases outside gene matches: 8. This CDR3 region has 14 residues.

The chain combines TRBV6-2 or TRBV6-3 with TRBJ1-1; D uncertain. Germline loops: CDR1 MNHEY, CDR2 SVGEGT. V lost 2 bases and J 7 bases, leaving 8 bases between the germline ends. The CDR3 length is 12 residues. The CDR3 here is CASSYPEIEAFF. The CDR3, as DNA: TGTGCCAGCAGTTACCCGGAGATTGAAGCTTTCTTT.

The rearrangement uses TRBV2 and TRBJ2-3, with D perhaps TRBD1 (5 bases). V lost 3 bases and J lost 0, with 10 bases in between. CDR3 length: 15 amino acids. Germline assignment: CDR1 SNHLY and CDR2 FYNNEI. CDR3 sequence: CASSEVGLSTDTQYF. Here the CDR3 DNA reads TGTGCCAGCAGTGAGGTGGGGCTGAGCACAGATACGCAGTATTTT.

The chain joins TRBV3-1 (or the pseudogene TRBV3-2) to TRBJ1-1; weak D call: TRBD1 (5 bases). Per the germline V gene, CDR1 is LGHDT and CDR2 is YNNKEL (reference sequence). V lost 6 bases to trimming and J lost 7 bases, with 15 bases between them. CDR3 length: 13 amino acids. As DNA, the CDR3 is TGTGCCAGCAGGCTGGGGGGGGAGGGTGAAGCTTTCTTT. Residues: CASRLGGEGEAFF.

V usage is TRBV12-5 and J usage is TRBJ2-4; 7 bases fit TRBD1. CDR3 length: 13 amino acids. CDR1 and CDR2 (germline): LGHNT, FRNRAP. The J segment lost 1 base and the V segment lost 7 bases, leaving 1 base of the junction unmatched. In DNA form, the CDR3 reads TGTGCTAGTGAGGGGGCGGCCAAAAACATTCAGTACTTC. This encodes CASEGAAKNIQYF.

This clone was detected only a few times. V usage is TRBV11-2 and J usage is TRBJ2-7; TRBD1 aligns across 7 bases. The germline gives CDR1 SGHAT, CDR2 FQNNGV. There are 14 residues in the CDR3. V shed 2 bases, J shed 7 bases, and the junction held 8 bases outside the gene matches. Here the CDR3 reads CASSLISTGWEQYF. CDR3 coding DNA: TGTGCCAGCAGCTTAATCTCGACAGGGTGGGAGCAGTACTTC.

This clone was detected a few times. This rearrangement joins TRBV24-1 to TRBJ2-3; 10 bases are shared with TRBD1. CDR1 is KGHDR and CDR2 is SFDVKD in the germline V gene. CDR3 length equals 15 residues. J lost 4 bases, V lost 4 bases, and 4 bases had no gene match. CDR3: CATSDRTGGADTQYF. The CDR3 nucleotides read TGTGCCACCAGTGACCGGACAGGGGGGGCAGATACGCAGTATTTT.

This chain connects TRBV18 to TRBJ1-6; 9 bases map to TRBD1. Germline V gene sequence: CDR1 KGHSH, CDR2 LQKENI. The CDR3 has 17 amino acids. J gave up 1 base and V 0 bases, and 1 base lay outside the gene matches. In nucleotides, the CDR3 is TGTGCCAGCTCACCACCGACAGGGGGATCCTATAATTCACCCCTCCACTTT. It yields the protein CASSPPTGGSYNSPLHF. Based on the CDR3 plus reference TRBV18 and TRBJ1-6, the full variable domain is NAGVMQNPRHLVRRRGQEARLRCSPMKGHSHVYWYRQLPEEGLKFMVYLQKENIIDESGMPKERFSAEFPKEGPSILRIQQVVRGDSAAYFCASSPPTGGSYNSPLHFGNGTRLTVT.

V gene TRBV5-4 combines with J gene TRBJ2-1; 15 bases agree with TRBD2. Germline CDR1 reads SGHNT; CDR2 reads YYREEE (reference sequence). This CDR3 is 18 amino acids long. V lost 2 bases, J lost 6 bases, and 9 bases stayed unmatched. The CDR3 protein is CASSFGLAGGQVGNEQFF. The CDR3 DNA is TGTGCCAGCAGCTTCGGACTAGCGGGGGGGCAGGTGGGCAATGAGCAGTTCTTC.